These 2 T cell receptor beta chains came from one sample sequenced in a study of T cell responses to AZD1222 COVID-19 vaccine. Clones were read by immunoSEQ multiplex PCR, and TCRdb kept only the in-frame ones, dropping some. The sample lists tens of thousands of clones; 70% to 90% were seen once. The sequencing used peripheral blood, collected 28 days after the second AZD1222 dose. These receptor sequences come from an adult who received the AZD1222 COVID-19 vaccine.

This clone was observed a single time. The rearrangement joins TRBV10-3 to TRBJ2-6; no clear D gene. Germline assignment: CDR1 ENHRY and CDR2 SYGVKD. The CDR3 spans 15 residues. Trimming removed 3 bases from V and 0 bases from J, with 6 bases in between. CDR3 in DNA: TGTGCCATCAGTGATGCACTCTCTGGGGCCAACGTCCTGACTTTC. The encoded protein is CAISDALSGANVLTF.

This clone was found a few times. As DNA, the CDR3 is TGTGCCAGCTCACCAGGGACAGGGGGTTACTCTGGAAACACCATATATTTT. It is translated as CASSPGTGGYSGNTIYF. This chain joins TRBV18 and TRBJ1-3; 11 bases agree with TRBD1. Looked up from germline, CDR1 is KGHSH and CDR2 is LQKENI. The CDR3 runs 17 residues. Losses at the gene ends were 2 bases for V and 0 bases for J; bases not matched to a gene: 3.